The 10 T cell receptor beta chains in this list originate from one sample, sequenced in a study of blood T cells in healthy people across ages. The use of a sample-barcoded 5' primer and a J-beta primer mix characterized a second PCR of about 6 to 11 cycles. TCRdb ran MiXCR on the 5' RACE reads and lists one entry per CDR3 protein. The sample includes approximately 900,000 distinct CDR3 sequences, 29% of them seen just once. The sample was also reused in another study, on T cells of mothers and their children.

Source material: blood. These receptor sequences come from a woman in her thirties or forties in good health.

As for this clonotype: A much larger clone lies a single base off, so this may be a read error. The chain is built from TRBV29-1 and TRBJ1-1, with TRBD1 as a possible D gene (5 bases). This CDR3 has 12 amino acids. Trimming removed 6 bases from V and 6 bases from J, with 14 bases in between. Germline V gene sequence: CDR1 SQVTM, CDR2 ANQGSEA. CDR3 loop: CSVRPGRAEAFF. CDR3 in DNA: TGCAGCGTCCGACCGGGGCGCGCTGAAGCTTTCTTT.

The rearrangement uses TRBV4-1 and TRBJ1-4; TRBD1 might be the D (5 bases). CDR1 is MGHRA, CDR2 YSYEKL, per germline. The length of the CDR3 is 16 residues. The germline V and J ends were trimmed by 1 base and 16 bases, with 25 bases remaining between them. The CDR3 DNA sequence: TGCGCCAGCAGCCAAGGGTGGCAGGGAAGAGAGGAAGAACCGTTTTTT. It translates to CASSQGWQGREEEPFF.

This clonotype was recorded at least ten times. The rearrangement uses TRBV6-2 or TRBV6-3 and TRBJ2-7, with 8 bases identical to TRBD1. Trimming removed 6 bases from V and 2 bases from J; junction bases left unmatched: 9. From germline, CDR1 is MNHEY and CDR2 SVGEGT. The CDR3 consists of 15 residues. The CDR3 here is CASSVRGQWAYEQYF. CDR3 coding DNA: TGTGCCAGCAGCGTCAGGGGGCAATGGGCCTACGAGCAGTACTTC.

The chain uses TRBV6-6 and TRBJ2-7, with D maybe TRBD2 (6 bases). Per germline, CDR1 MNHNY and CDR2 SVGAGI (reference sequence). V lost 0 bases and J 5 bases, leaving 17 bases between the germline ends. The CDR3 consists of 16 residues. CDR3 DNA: TGTGCCAGCAGTTACTCGAGTAGCGGCAGGGCCCACGAGCAGTACTTC. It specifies CASSYSSSGRAHEQYF.

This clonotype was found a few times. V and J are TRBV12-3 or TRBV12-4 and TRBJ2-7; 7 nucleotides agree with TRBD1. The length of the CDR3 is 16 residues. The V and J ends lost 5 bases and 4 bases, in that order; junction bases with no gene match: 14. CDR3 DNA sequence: TGTGCCAGCAGTCTGTCTTTGGGGACAGTATTTTACGAGCAGTACTTC. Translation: CASSLSLGTVFYEQYF.

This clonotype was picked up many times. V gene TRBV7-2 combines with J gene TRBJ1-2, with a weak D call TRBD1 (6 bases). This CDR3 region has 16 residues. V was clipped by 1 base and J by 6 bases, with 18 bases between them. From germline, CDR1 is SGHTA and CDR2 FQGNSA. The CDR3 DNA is TGTGCCAGCAGCTTAGGCCAGCTCGCAGGGGTAGATGGCTACACCTTC. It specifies CASSLGQLAGVDGYTF.

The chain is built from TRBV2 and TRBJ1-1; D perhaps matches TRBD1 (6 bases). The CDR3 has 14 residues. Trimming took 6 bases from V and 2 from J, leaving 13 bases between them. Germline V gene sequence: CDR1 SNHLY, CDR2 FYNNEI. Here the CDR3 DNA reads TGTGCCAGCAGCGCGGGACACTACAACACTGAAGCTTTCTTT. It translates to CASSAGHYNTEAFF.

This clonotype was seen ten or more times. CDR3 DNA sequence: TGTGCCAGCAGCCAGAGACTACCGGGACAGGGGTTCCCTTACGAGCAGTACTTC. Its protein is CASSQRLPGQGFPYEQYF. The chain links TRBV12-3 or TRBV12-4 to TRBJ2-7; TRBD1 matches at 10 bases. This CDR3 has 18 residues. The J segment lost 4 bases and the V segment lost 6 bases, leaving 18 bases of the junction unmatched.

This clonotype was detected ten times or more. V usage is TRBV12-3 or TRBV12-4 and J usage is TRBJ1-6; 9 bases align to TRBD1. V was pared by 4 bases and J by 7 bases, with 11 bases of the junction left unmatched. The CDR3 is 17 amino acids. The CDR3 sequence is CASSSSGTGFGNSPLHF. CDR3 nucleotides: TGTGCCAGCAGTTCCTCGGGGACAGGGTTTGGCAATTCACCCCTCCACTTT.

CDR3 region: CASSQTDPEQYF. Written as DNA, the CDR3 is TGTGCCAGCAGCCAGACAGACCCCGAGCAGTACTTC. The V gene is TRBV7-2, the J gene TRBJ2-4, with D possibly TRBD1 on 5 matching bases. TRBJ2-7 explains the end of the DNA better; the J call may be wrong. CDR3 length equals 12 residues. Germline V gene lookup returns CDR1 SGHTA and CDR2 FQGNSA.